The TCR beta chain described here comes from a study of OX40 agonist ivuxolimab in advanced cancers. Study-level information: A diagnosis of hepatocellular carcinoma, melanoma, renal cell or head and neck cancer was present in dose-escalation patients.

Study results and limitations: Clonal expansion by week 6 occurred in CD4+ and CD8+ blood T cells (at 0.1 to 3.0 mg/kg). Some patients without response likewise showed low normalized clonal expansion.

Measured with immunoSEQ multiplex PCR; TCRdb has only the in-frame clones, and not every one. The table has over 80,000 clones, roughly 93% seen once. About this clone itself: Its antigen remains unknown.

The input for sequencing was CD4+ or CD8+ T cells sorted from blood, taken in a trial of the OX40 agonist ivuxolimab. The source is an adult with an advanced solid tumor such as melanoma, head and neck, liver or kidney cancer.

CDR3 in DNA: TGTGCCAGCAGCTTATTTGACAGTAGCTCCTACGAGCAGTACTTC. Translating it yields CASSLFDSSSYEQYF. The rearrangement uses TRBV7-2 and TRBJ2-7, with TRBD1 as a possible D gene (5 bases). The V end lost 2 bases, the J end lost 0 bases, and 11 bases lay between the germline ends. This CDR3 region has 15 residues. Per the germline V gene, CDR1 is SGHTA and CDR2 is FQGNSA.